The 21 T cell receptor beta chains in this list originate from one sample, sequenced in a study of PD-L1 blockade in urothelial cancer. The data were produced by immunoSEQ multiplex PCR, yet TCRdb's version contains in-frame clones alone and is incomplete. The sample records fewer than 60,000 clones, about 86% being singletons. Time point defined: pretreatment peripheral blood. The source was PBMCs, collected around atezolizumab (anti-PD-L1) treatment. Receptors were obtained from a man aged 65-85 years with urothelial cancer.

J is TRBJ2-6 and V is TRBV18; D is possibly TRBD1 (6 bases). With 3 bases removed from V and 4 bases from J, the gap between germline ends came to 13 bases. The CDR3 contains 16 residues. Per germline, CDR1 KGHSH and CDR2 LQKENI. The DNA of the CDR3 is TGTGCCAGCTCACCGAACAGGGCTGAAGGGGCCAACGTCCTGACTTTC. The encoded protein is CASSPNRAEGANVLTF.

This chain links TRBV19 with TRBJ2-1; 7 bases agree with TRBD2. CDR1 and CDR2 from the germline V gene are LNHDA and SQIVND (reference sequence). This CDR3 region has 16 residues. The V and J ends lost 4 bases and 4 bases, in that order; junction bases with no gene match: 10. The CDR3 sequence: CASSRGRGVWYNEQFF. The CDR3 nucleotides read TGTGCCAGTAGTAGGGGACGGGGGGTTTGGTACAATGAGCAGTTCTTC.

The CDR3: CASNPDRGHYGYTF. The CDR3 coding sequence is TGTGCCAGCAATCCTGACAGGGGGCACTATGGCTACACCTTC. The chain links TRBV2 to TRBJ1-2; 10 bases are a match to TRBD1. The ends lost 7 bases at V and 3 bases at J; junction bases unmatched: 5. This CDR3 has 14 amino acids. The germline CDR1 and CDR2 sequences are SNHLY and FYNNEI.

This clone was found once. CDR3 DNA sequence: TGTGCCAGCACCCCCGGGACAGCGATAAACACTGAAGCTTTCTTT. As protein: CASTPGTAINTEAFF. V and J are TRBV2 and TRBJ1-1, with 7 bases matching TRBD1. The J segment lost 2 bases and the V segment lost 7 bases, leaving 10 bases of the junction unmatched. This CDR3 is built from 15 residues. Per the germline V gene, CDR1 is SNHLY and CDR2 is FYNNEI.

Only a few counts were recorded for this clone. The gene calls are TRBV4-3 and TRBJ2-3; 10 bases align to TRBD2. CDR3 length: 19 residues. V shed 0 bases, J shed 6 bases, and the junction held 15 bases outside the gene matches. The germline V gene encodes CDR1 LGHNA and CDR2 YSLEER. The CDR3 region is CASSQERRSGGWFPDTQYF. The CDR3 DNA reads TGCGCCAGCAGCCAAGAGAGACGTAGCGGGGGGTGGTTCCCCGATACGCAGTATTTT.

J is TRBJ1-2 and V is TRBV9; 7 nucleotides match TRBD1. Germline assignment: CDR1 SGDLS and CDR2 YYNGEE. J gave up 3 bases and V 3 bases, and 14 bases lay outside the gene matches. The CDR3 loop spans 17 amino acids. CDR3 protein: CASSASTRQGSDYGYTF. The CDR3 nucleotides read TGTGCCAGCAGCGCTAGTACCAGACAGGGAAGTGACTATGGCTACACCTTC.

The chain couples TRBV18 to TRBJ1-1; D possibly corresponds to TRBD1 (5 bases). The V gene's germline CDR1 is KGHSH and CDR2 LQKENI. Trimming removed 6 bases at V and 4 bases at J, with 24 bases between. The CDR3 loop spans 17 amino acids. CDR3 in DNA: TGTGCCAGCTCGCTCATGGAGCAGACCCAGGGCGGCACTGAAGCTTTCTTT. Encoded protein: CASSLMEQTQGGTEAFF.

The rearrangement links TRBV10-3 to TRBJ2-3; D unclear. Trimming took 0 bases from V and 0 from J, leaving 7 bases between them. This CDR3 spans 15 amino acids. Germline loops: CDR1 ENHRY, CDR2 SYGVKD. This CDR3 reads CAISESTVSTDTQYF. Here the CDR3 DNA reads TGTGCCATCAGTGAGTCGACTGTTAGCACAGATACGCAGTATTTT.

The J gene is TRBJ1-5, the V gene TRBV29-1; tentative D call: TRBD1 (6 bases). This CDR3 contains 13 residues. Germline values: CDR1 SQVTM, CDR2 ANQGSEA. V was pared by 4 bases and J by 4 bases, with 11 bases between. CDR3 nucleotide sequence: TGCAGCGTTGCAGCCAGGGGAAATCAGCCCCAGCATTTT. Its protein is CSVAARGNQPQHF.

This chain connects TRBV19 to TRBJ2-7; 7 nucleotides align to TRBD1. The CDR3 covers 13 residues. From germline, CDR1 is LNHDA and CDR2 SQIVND (reference sequence). V lost 7 bases, J lost 4 bases, and 7 bases stayed unmatched. CDR3 DNA: TGTGCCAGTAATGGAAGGGACAGTTACGAGCAGTACTTC. Residues: CASNGRDSYEQYF.

The chain carries TRBV11-2 and TRBJ2-1, with 8 nucleotides matching TRBD2. The CDR3 sequence is 15 residues long. CDR1 and CDR2 (germline): SGHAT, FQNNGV. With 4 bases clipped from V and 5 bases from J, the junction kept 7 bases outside the gene matches. The CDR3 DNA sequence: TGTGCCAGCAGCTCATTAGCGGGGCTTAACAATGAGCAGTTCTTC. Its translation is CASSSLAGLNNEQFF.

The rearrangement links TRBV5-4 to TRBJ2-7, with 8 bases that match TRBD1. Unmatched junction bases numbered 10, after V lost 3 bases and J lost 2 bases. CDR3 length equals 16 residues. CDR1 is SGHNT and CDR2 is YYREEE in the germline V gene (reference sequence). The CDR3 bases are TGTGCCAGCAGCTCCATCGGAGGACAGGGCGCCTACGAGCAGTACTTC. It encodes CASSSIGGQGAYEQYF.

The rearrangement joins TRBV5-1 to TRBJ1-1, with D maybe TRBD1 (5 bases). Germline V gives CDR1 SGHRS, CDR2 YFSETQ. The CDR3 spans 17 residues. Trimming took off 2 bases at V and 4 bases at J, with 21 bases between the two ends. CDR3 bases: TGCGCCAGCAGCTTCGGTCATGGGGGGGGAGAGGGCACTGAAGCTTTCTTT. Its protein is CASSFGHGGGEGTEAFF.

This clone was observed a few times. The chain employs TRBV30 and TRBJ2-4, with 10 bases matching TRBD1. Germline CDR1 is GTSNPN and CDR2 is SVGIG (reference sequence). The CDR3 contains 12 residues. The V segment lost 0 bases and the J segment 16 bases; nucleotides outside the gene matches: 6. The chain's CDR3 is CAWSVRGQGTYF. The CDR3 coding sequence is TGTGCCTGGAGTGTAAGGGGACAGGGGACCTACTTC.

The V call is TRBV5-4, the J call TRBJ2-3, with TRBD1 matching 9 bases. The V segment lost 2 bases and the J segment 2 bases; nucleotides outside the gene matches: 9. Germline CDR1 SGHNT, CDR2 YYREEE (reference sequence). The CDR3 loop spans 17 amino acids. The CDR3 region is CASSFIGQGLFTDTQYF. DNA of the CDR3: TGTGCCAGCAGCTTTATAGGACAGGGGCTTTTCACAGATACGCAGTATTTT.

The V and J genes are TRBV7-2 and TRBJ2-7, with 8 bases matching TRBD2. This CDR3 spans 16 amino acids. With 4 bases clipped from V and 6 bases from J, the junction kept 14 bases outside the gene matches. Germline V gene data show CDR1 as SGHTA and CDR2 as FQGNSA. DNA of the CDR3: TGTGCCAGCAGCTCGGACCCGGGACTAGTGAGTTTCGAGCAGTACTTC. Encoded protein: CASSSDPGLVSFEQYF.

The V call is TRBV2, the J call TRBJ2-7; the D gene is possibly TRBD1 (6 bases). There are 13 residues in the CDR3. Germline CDR1 and CDR2: SNHLY and FYNNEI. The V end was cut by 5 bases, the J end by 5 bases, with 13 bases between. DNA for the CDR3: TGTGCCAGCAGTTCGTGGTCAGGGGACGAGCAGTACTTC. This gives the protein CASSSWSGDEQYF.

With regard to this clone: An end of the junction does not agree with germline; a read error may underlie this. V gene TRBV2 combines with J gene TRBJ2-7, with 7 bases matching TRBD1. Germline V gives CDR1 SNHLY, CDR2 FYNNEI. The CDR3 contains 12 residues. For the CDR3, the DNA is TGTGCCAGCAACCCCGGGACAGCCAGAGTCGACTTC. The encoded protein is CASNPGTARVDF.

Only a few counts were recorded for this clone. The chain is built from TRBV11-3 and TRBJ2-1, with 8 bases fitting TRBD2. V shed 0 bases, J shed 9 bases, and the junction held 10 bases outside the gene matches. This CDR3 contains 16 residues. Germline assignment: CDR1 SGHNT and CDR2 YENEEA. This CDR3 is CASSLDLRGGRGEQFF. Here the CDR3 DNA reads TGTGCCAGCAGCTTAGATCTGCGCGGGGGGCGGGGTGAGCAGTTCTTC.

This chain uses TRBV5-1 with TRBJ2-3; D is perhaps TRBD1 (6 bases). V was clipped by 1 base and J by 1 base, with 10 bases between them. There are 15 residues in the CDR3. The germline gives CDR1 SGHRS, CDR2 YFSETQ. The CDR3 spells CASSLKPGGTDTQYF. DNA for the CDR3: TGCGCCAGCAGCTTGAAACCAGGGGGCACAGATACGCAGTATTTT.

The V and J genes are TRBV28 and TRBJ1-1, with 8 bases aligning to TRBD1. This CDR3 has 15 amino acids. From germline, CDR1 is MDHEN and CDR2 SYDVKM. Germline trimming cut 6 bases from V and 1 base from J; bases unmatched to any gene: 7. The CDR3 sequence is CASSPWGTGNTEAFF. For the CDR3, the DNA is TGTGCCAGCAGCCCTTGGGGGACAGGGAACACTGAAGCTTTCTTT.